This T cell receptor beta chain was identified during a study of technical replicates of blood from several donors. Germline V gives CDR1 MNHEY, CDR2 SVGAGI. This CDR3 comprises 14 residues. Trimming shortened V by 2 bases and J by 5 bases, and 10 bases separated the two germline ends. This table comes from immunoSEQ multiplex PCR, and its TCRdb copy is limited to in-frame clones, with some not included. This table holds almost 70,000 clones, about nine tenths found once. Material: PBMCs. The sequence was collected from a human donor in good health. Some clones in this sample may be carry-over from other donors' samples. The chain links TRBV6-5 to TRBJ2-1, with D possibly TRBD2 on 6 matching bases. CDR3 amino acids: CASSYGDSHNEQFF. For the CDR3, the DNA is TGTGCCAGCAGTTACGGGGACTCGCACAATGAGCAGTTCTTC.